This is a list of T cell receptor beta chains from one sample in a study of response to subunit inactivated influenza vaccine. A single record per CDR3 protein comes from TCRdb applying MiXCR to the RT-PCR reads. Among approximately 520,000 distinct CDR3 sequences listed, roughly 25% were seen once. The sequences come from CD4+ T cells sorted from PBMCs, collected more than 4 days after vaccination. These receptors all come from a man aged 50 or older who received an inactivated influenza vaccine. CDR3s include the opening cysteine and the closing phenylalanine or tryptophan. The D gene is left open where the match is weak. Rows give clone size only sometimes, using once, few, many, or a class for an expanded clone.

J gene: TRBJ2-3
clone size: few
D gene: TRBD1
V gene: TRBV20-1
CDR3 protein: CSARSNRGGTDTQYF
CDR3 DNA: TGCAGTGCTAGATCTAACAGGGGTGGCACAGATACGCAGTATTTT

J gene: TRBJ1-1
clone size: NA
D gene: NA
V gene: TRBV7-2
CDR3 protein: CASSPRRGIGTEAFF
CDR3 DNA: TGTGCCAGCAGCCCCCGGCGGGGGATAGGCACTGAAGCTTTCTTT

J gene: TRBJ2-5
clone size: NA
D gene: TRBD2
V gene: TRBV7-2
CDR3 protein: CASSLAPSGGQETQYF
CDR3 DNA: TGTGCCAGCAGCTTAGCGCCGAGCGGGGGGCAGGAGACCCAGTACTTC

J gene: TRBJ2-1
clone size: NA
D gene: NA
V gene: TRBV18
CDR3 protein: CASSPEDKYNEQFF
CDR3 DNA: TGTGCCAGCTCACCCGAGGACAAATACAATGAGCAGTTCTTC

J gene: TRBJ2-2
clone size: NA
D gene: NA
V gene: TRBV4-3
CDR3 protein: CASSQDGAFGGELFF
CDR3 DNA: TGCGCCAGCAGCCAAGATGGGGCTTTTGGCGGGGAGCTGTTTTTT

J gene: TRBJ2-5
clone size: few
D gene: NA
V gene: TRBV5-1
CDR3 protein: CASNPGEVETQYF
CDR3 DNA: TGCGCCAGCAACCCAGGGGAAGTGGAGACCCAGTACTTC

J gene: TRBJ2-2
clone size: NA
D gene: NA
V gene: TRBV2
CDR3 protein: CASSIDSNTGELFF
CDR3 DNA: TGTGCCAGCAGTATCGACAGTAACACCGGGGAGCTGTTTTTT

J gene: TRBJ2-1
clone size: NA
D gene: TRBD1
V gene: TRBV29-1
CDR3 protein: CSVERDRADNEQFF
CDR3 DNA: TGCAGCGTTGAGCGGGACAGGGCAGACAATGAGCAGTTCTTC

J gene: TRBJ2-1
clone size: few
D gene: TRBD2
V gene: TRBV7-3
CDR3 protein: CASSLLTSGFNEQFF
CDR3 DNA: TGTGCCAGCAGCTTACTGACTAGCGGGTTCAATGAGCAGTTCTTC

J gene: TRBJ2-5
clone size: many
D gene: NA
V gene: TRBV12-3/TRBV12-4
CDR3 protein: CASTSSWETQYF
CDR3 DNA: TGTGCCAGCACGAGTAGCTGGGAGACCCAGTACTTC

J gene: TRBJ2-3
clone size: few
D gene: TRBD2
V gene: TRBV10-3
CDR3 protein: CAISSGGGDTQYF
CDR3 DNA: TGTGCCATCAGTAGCGGGGGGGGCGATACGCAGTATTTT

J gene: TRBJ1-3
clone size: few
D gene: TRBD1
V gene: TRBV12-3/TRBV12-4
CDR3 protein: CASSSRDRGISGNTIYF
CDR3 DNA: TGTGCCAGCAGTAGCCGGGACAGGGGGATTTCTGGAAACACCATATATTTT

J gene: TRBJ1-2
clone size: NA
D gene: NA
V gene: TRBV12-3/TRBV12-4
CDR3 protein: CASSLGGGYGYTF
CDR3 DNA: TGTGCCAGCAGTTTGGGGGGGGGCTATGGCTACACCTTC

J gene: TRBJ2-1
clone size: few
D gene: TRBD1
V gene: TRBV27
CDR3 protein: CASSFQGQVNNEQFF
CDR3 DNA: TGTGCCAGCAGTTTTCAAGGACAGGTAAACAATGAGCAGTTCTTC

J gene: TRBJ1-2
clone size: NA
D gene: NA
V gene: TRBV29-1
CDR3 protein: CSVEDPRTGYGYTF
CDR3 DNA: TGCAGCGTTGAAGATCCCCGTACAGGGTATGGCTACACCTTC

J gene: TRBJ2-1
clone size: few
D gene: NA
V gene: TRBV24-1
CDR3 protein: CATDSLGNNEQFF
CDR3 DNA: TGTGCCACCGATTCTTTAGGCAACAATGAGCAGTTCTTC

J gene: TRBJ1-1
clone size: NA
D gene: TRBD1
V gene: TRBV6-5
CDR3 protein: CASSYSSRGRKTEAFF
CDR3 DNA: TGTGCCAGCAGTTACTCGAGTAGGGGGCGAAAGACTGAAGCTTTCTTT

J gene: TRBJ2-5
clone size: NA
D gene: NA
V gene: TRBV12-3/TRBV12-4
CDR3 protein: CASSPGSPETQYF
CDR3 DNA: TGTGCCAGCAGTCCCGGGAGCCCAGAGACCCAGTACTTC

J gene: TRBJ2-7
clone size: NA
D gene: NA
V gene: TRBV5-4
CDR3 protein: CASSPGTLCYEQYF
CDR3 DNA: TGTGCCAGCAGCCCCGGGACCCTCTGCTACGAGCAGTACTTC

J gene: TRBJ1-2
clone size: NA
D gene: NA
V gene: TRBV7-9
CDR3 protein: CASSPFGGENYGYTF
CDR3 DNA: TGTGCCAGCAGCCCTTTCGGGGGGGAGAACTATGGCTACACCTTC

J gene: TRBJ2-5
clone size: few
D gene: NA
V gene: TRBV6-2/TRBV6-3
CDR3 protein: CASSYVTSRETQYF
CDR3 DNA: TGTGCCAGCAGTTACGTGACCTCGCGGGAGACCCAGTACTTC

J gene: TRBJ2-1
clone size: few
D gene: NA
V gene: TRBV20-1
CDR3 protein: CSAHSGTNYNEQFF
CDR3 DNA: TGCAGTGCACATTCCGGGACCAACTACAATGAGCAGTTCTTC

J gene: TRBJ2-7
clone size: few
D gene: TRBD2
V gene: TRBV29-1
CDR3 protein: CSVGGGGPYEQYF
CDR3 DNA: TGCAGCGTTGGCGGGGGGGGCCCCTACGAGCAGTACTTC

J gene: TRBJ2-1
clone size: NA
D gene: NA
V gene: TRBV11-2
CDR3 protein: CASSIRGNEQFF
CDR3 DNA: TGTGCCAGCAGCATACGGGGGAATGAGCAGTTCTTC

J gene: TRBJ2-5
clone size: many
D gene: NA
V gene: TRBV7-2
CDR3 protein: CASSFGQQETQYF
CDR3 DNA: TGTGCCAGCAGCTTTGGACAGCAAGAGACCCAGTACTTC

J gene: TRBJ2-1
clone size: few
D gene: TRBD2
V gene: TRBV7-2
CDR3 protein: CASSLAGRDYYNEQFF
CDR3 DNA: TGTGCCAGCAGCTTAGCGGGAAGGGACTACTATAATGAGCAGTTCTTC

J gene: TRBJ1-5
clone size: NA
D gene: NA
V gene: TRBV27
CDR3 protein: CASSWGGLRNQPQHF
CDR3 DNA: TGTGCCAGCAGTTGGGGGGGGTTGCGCAATCAGCCCCAGCATTTT

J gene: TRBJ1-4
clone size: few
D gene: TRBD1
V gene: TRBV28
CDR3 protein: CASSSRQGAWGEKLFF
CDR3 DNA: TGTGCCAGCAGTTCCCGACAGGGGGCATGGGGCGAAAAACTGTTTTTT

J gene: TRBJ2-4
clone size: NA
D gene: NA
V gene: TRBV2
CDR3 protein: CASSTLPGEGKNIQYF
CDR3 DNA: TGTGCCAGCAGCACTTTACCAGGGGAGGGCAAAAACATTCAGTACTTC

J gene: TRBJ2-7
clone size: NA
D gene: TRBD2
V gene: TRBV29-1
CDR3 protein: CSVVVAGLAYEQYF
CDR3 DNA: TGCAGCGTTGTGGTAGCGGGACTAGCCTACGAGCAGTACTTC

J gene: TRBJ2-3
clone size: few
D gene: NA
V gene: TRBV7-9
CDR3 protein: CASSPRVSADTQYF
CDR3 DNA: TGTGCCAGCAGCCCCAGGGTGAGCGCAGATACGCAGTATTTT

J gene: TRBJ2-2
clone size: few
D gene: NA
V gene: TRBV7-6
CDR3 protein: CASSLAPGELFF
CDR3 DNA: TGTGCCAGCAGCTTAGCCCCCGGGGAGCTGTTTTTT

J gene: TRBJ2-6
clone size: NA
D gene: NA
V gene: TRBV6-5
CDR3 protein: CASSYPGGSGANVLTF
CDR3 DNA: TGTGCCAGCAGTTACCCTGGTGGCTCTGGGGCCAACGTCCTGACTTTC